These 30 T cell receptor beta chains originate from one sample sequenced in a study of CD8+ T cells in alopecia areata. Markers used for sorting pooled cutaneous lymph node cells were CD4, CD8alpha, NKG2D, NKG2ACE and others. Once RNA had been extracted, it was reverse transcribed into cDNA to act as the sequencing template. Method: immunoSEQ multiplex PCR; TCRdb's copy keeps in-frame clones and lacks some. This sample has some 6,000 clones and no singletons, with around a third in the ten largest. Sequencing was carried out using CD8+ T cells sorted from a lymph node. These receptors were collected from a C3H/HeJ mouse with alopecia areata. The mouse line has the MHC haplotype H2-k.

Regarding this clone: Each gene name is a mouse one. From the germline J gene comes the end of the CDR3, since the read stops 4 residues before it. The chain couples TRBV19 to TRBJ2-7; TRBD2 agrees at 8 bases. The CDR3 covers 15 residues. The ends lost 5 bases at V and 0 bases at J; junction bases unmatched: 7. Germline V CDR1 and CDR2: FNHDT, SITEND (reference sequence). The CDR3 DNA, read in part, is TGTGCCAGCAGCGAAGACTGGGGCCTCTCCTAT. Its translation: CASSEDWGLSY. The entire CDR3 sequence reads CASSEDWGLSYEQYF.

This clone is medium-sized by share. All gene names here are mouse names. The read stops 3 residues short of the end of the CDR3; the missing end is completed from the germline J gene. This sequence joins TRBV13-3 and TRBJ1-6; D possibly corresponds to TRBD1 (5 bases). TRBJ1-6 is recorded as an ORF, its role being uncertain. Trimming pared 0 bases from V and 4 bases from J, leaving 5 bases between. CDR3 length: 14 amino acids. Looked up from germline, CDR1 is NNHDY and CDR2 is SYVADS. The CDR3 spells CASSDGTYNSPLYF. CDR3 DNA, as far as it was read: TGTGCCAGCAGTGATGGGACATATAATTCGCCC.

This clone was recorded at least ten times. Mouse germline and gene names are used. The DNA read from the CDR3 is TGTGCCAGCGGGACAGGGGACAACACA. As protein: CASGTGDNT. From start to end, the CDR3 is CASGTGDNTEVFF. This chain uses TRBV13-2 with TRBJ1-1; TRBD1 matches 8 bases. Read coverage stops 4 residues before the CDR3 terminus; the germline J gene supplies the remainder. The CDR3 runs 13 residues. CDR1 is NNHNN and CDR2 is SYGAGS in the germline V gene (reference sequence). V was pared by 5 bases and J by 2 bases, with 2 bases of the junction left unmatched.

This clone was seen repeatedly, ten times or more. Germline and genes: mouse. The observed sequence ends 4 residues before the CDR3 terminus, with the missing tail filled in from the germline J gene. The chain recombines TRBV13-2 with TRBJ2-7, with 8 bases matching TRBD2. Germline assignment: CDR1 NNHNN and CDR2 SYGAGS (reference sequence). The CDR3 consists of 13 residues. The sequenced part of the CDR3 DNA is TGTGCCAGCGGTGATGCACTGGGGGAT. It translates to CASGDALGD. The CDR3 reads in full as CASGDALGDEQYF.

By frequency in the sample, this clone is medium-sized. Gene names are mouse gene names. The DNA ends 4 residues before the CDR3 does, and the rest of the CDR3 is filled in from the germline J gene. The chain recombines TRBV5 with TRBJ2-1, with 7 positions matching TRBD2. The trim removed 0 bases at V and 1 base at J, leaving 6 bases unmatched. This CDR3 has 17 residues. Per the germline V gene, CDR1 is LGHNA and CDR2 is YNLKQL (reference sequence). The covered CDR3 bases are TGTGCCAGCAGCCAAGATAGCCCCTGGGGGAACTATGCT. Amino acids: CASSQDSPWGNYA. The full CDR3 protein reads CASSQDSPWGNYAEQFF.

There are a few counts of this clone. Here the gene names and germline are mouse. The read ends 4 residues early relative to the CDR3; the germline J gene fills the gap. V is TRBV1 and J is TRBJ1-2; 8 bases match TRBD1. The CDR3 length is 16 residues. The germline CDR1 and CDR2 sequences are NSQYPW and LRSPGD (reference sequence). Losses at the gene ends were 0 bases for V and 3 bases for J; bases not matched to a gene: 6. CDR3 DNA, as far as it was read: TGCACCTGCAGTGCAGATCGCCAGGGGGCAGACTCC. Amino acid sequence: CTCSADRQGADS. The full CDR3 protein reads CTCSADRQGADSDYTF.

As to this clone: Genes here carry mouse names. The CDR3 end lies 4 residues beyond the end of the read and is filled in from the germline J gene. The chain couples TRBV13-3 to TRBJ2-5; 9 bases align to TRBD2. CDR1 and CDR2 (germline): NNHDY, SYVADS. V lost 5 bases to trimming and J lost 2 bases; unmatched junction nucleotides: 0. The CDR3 is 13 amino acids. The CDR3 bases that were read are TGTGCCAGCAGCTGGGGGGGCCAAGAC. It translates to CASSWGGQD. The whole CDR3 region reads CASSWGGQDTQYF.

This clone was seen at least ten times. All gene names here are mouse names. The CDR3 is cut off 4 residues early in the read; its end comes from the germline J gene. The chain uses TRBV1 and TRBJ2-5, with 8 bases matching TRBD1. V lost 1 base, J lost 1 base, and 1 base stayed unmatched. This CDR3 is built from 15 residues. The germline V gene encodes CDR1 NSQYPW and CDR2 LRSPGD (reference sequence). The sequenced CDR3 bases are TGCACCTGCAGTGCAGGGACAGGGTACCAAGAC. It translates to CTCSAGTGYQD. The entire CDR3 protein reads CTCSAGTGYQDTQYF.

The table lists this clone with a few counts. The genes and germline here are from mouse. The CDR3 goes on 4 residues after the read ends, and that part is filled in from the germline J gene. The gene calls are TRBV31 and TRBJ2-1; TRBD1 might be the D (5 bases). V was cut by 1 base and J by 1 base, with 5 bases left in between. Germline CDR1 and CDR2: GKSSPN and SITVG. The CDR3 totals 13 residues. The sequenced CDR3 bases are TGTGCCTGGAGTCGACAGAACTATGCT. Translated: CAWSRQNYA. The full CDR3 sequence reads CAWSRQNYAEQFF.

By proportion, this clone is medium-sized. Gene names and germline match the mouse. Read data end 4 residues before the CDR3 end; the end is taken from the germline J gene. The V gene is TRBV5, the J gene TRBJ1-1; tentative D call: TRBD1 (6 bases). Between the trimmed V and J ends, which lost 0 bases and 4 bases, there was a span of 12 bases. Per the germline V gene, CDR1 is LGHNA and CDR2 is YNLKQL (reference sequence). CDR3 length: 15 amino acids. The CDR3 protein is CASSQDGGGVTEVFF. The part of the CDR3 DNA that was read is TGTGCCAGCAGCCAAGATGGGGGGGGCGTCACA.

Concerning this clone: Genes and germline are mouse. The read is 4 residues too short to cover the CDR3 end, so that end is filled in from the germline J gene. This sequence joins TRBV13-2 and TRBJ2-7; 14 nucleotides line up with TRBD2. The V gene's germline CDR1 is NNHNN and CDR2 SYGAGS (reference sequence). The CDR3 has 15 residues. The CDR3: CASGRDWGGADEQYF. CDR3 DNA (partial): TGTGCCAGCGGCCGGGACTGGGGGGGCGCCGAT.

This clone has just a few counts. The genes and germline here are from mouse. With the read ending 4 residues before the CDR3 end, the germline J gene is used to fill in that end. The chain recombines TRBV19 with TRBJ2-1; D unresolved. The length of the CDR3 is 13 residues. The V gene's germline CDR1 is FNHDT and CDR2 SITEND (reference sequence). Trimming stripped 2 bases from V and 1 base from J, with 4 bases between. The DNA read from the CDR3 is TGTGCCAGCAGTATTCTGAACTATGCT. Translating it yields CASSILNYA. The complete CDR3 protein is CASSILNYAEQFF.

This clone was detected many times. Each gene name is a mouse one. The read ends 4 residues early relative to the CDR3; the germline J gene fills the gap. This chain connects TRBV13-1 to TRBJ2-1; 10 bases align to TRBD2. The CDR3 runs 16 residues. CDR1 is NSHNY and CDR2 is SYGAGN in the germline V gene. The V gene end was trimmed by 5 bases and the J gene end by 2 bases; junction bases not matched to a gene: 7. This chain's CDR3 is CASSPDWGDYYAEQFF. The sequenced part of the CDR3 DNA is TGTGCCAGCAGCCCCGACTGGGGGGATTACTATGCT.

Concerning this clone: A read error may account for a junction end that differs from germline. Germline and genes here are mouse. Other DNA sequences within the sample encode an identical CDR3. The sequenced CDR3 bases are TGCGCCAGCAGCCAAGAAGGGACA. Translating gives CASSQEGT. The entire CDR3 protein reads CASSQEGTEVFF. J is TRBJ1-1 and V is TRBV5, with D hard to call. The CDR3 end is not reached by the read, which stops 4 residues before it; the germline J gene fills it in. Germline V gene lookup returns CDR1 LGHNA and CDR2 YNLKQL (reference sequence). The CDR3 contains 12 residues.

Ten or more counts support this clone. Genes and germline come from the mouse. The sequence runs out 4 residues before the end of the CDR3; the remainder is reconstructed from the germline J gene. The V gene is TRBV1, the J gene TRBJ2-1, with 9 bases fitting TRBD2. Germline V gene data show CDR1 as NSQYPW and CDR2 as LRSPGD (reference sequence). V was clipped by 0 bases and J by 0 bases; unmatched bases: 6. The CDR3 runs to 18 residues. The CDR3 here is CTCSADPGGGYNYAEQFF. The DNA read from the CDR3 is TGCACCTGCAGTGCAGATCCTGGGGGGGGATATAACTATGCT.

A word on this clone: One end of the junction is discordant with germline, which a read error may explain. Mouse names are used for the genes. The read gets to within 4 residues of the CDR3 end, and the germline J gene fills in the rest. The J gene is TRBJ2-1, the V gene TRBV29, with 10 bases fitting TRBD2. The CDR3 sequence is 15 residues long. Germline V gene lookup returns CDR1 MSHET and CDR2 SYDVDS. CDR3 sequence: CASSSTGGNYAEQFF. The CDR3 bases that were read are TGTGCCAGCAGTTCGACTGGGGGGAACTATGCT. The full variable domain, its missing parts supplied by reference TRBV29 and TRBJ2-1, is DMKVTQMPRYLIKRMGENVLLECGQDMSHETMYWYRQDPGLGLQLIYISYDVDSNSEGDIPKGYRVSRKKREHFSLILDSAKTNQTSVYFCASSSTGGNYAEQFFGPGTRLTVL.

This clone was counted at least ten times. Mouse gene names apply. The DNA ends 4 residues before the CDR3 does, and the rest of the CDR3 is filled in from the germline J gene. This rearrangement joins TRBV13-2 to TRBJ1-1; 11 nucleotides agree with TRBD1. CDR3 size: 15 residues. V lost 0 bases, J lost 4 bases, and 2 bases stayed unmatched. Germline V CDR1 and CDR2: NNHNN, SYGAGS (reference sequence). CDR3 residues: CASGDAGTGGTEVFF. The CDR3 bases that were read are TGTGCCAGCGGTGATGCAGGGACAGGGGGCACA.

This clone was counted many times. These gene names are mouse names. The read falls 4 residues short of the CDR3 end, and the missing part is taken from the germline J gene. The chain recombines TRBV1 with TRBJ2-5, with 11 bases identical to TRBD2. This CDR3 spans 15 amino acids. Looked up from germline, CDR1 is NSQYPW and CDR2 is LRSPGD (reference sequence). The sequenced part of the CDR3 DNA is TGCACCTGCAGTGCCGGACTGGGGGGAGGAGAC. It is translated as CTCSAGLGGGD. In full, the CDR3 is CTCSAGLGGGDTQYF.

This clone was detected only a few times. The genes and germline here are from mouse. The read gets to within 4 residues of the CDR3 end, and the germline J gene fills in the rest. The V gene is TRBV3, the J gene TRBJ2-3, with 11 bases fitting TRBD2. Per the germline V gene, CDR1 is SNHLY and CDR2 is FYNGKV (reference sequence). The CDR3 loop spans 15 amino acids. Unmatched junction bases numbered 2, after V lost 6 bases and J lost 0 bases. The chain's CDR3 is CASSTGGASAETLYF. The CDR3 bases that were read are TGTGCCAGCAGTACTGGGGGGGCTAGTGCAGAA.

This clone was recorded at least ten times. Genes here carry mouse names. The read is 4 residues too short to cover the CDR3 end, so that end is filled in from the germline J gene. This chain connects TRBV4 to TRBJ2-3; 10 bases line up with TRBD2. This CDR3 spans 14 amino acids. Losses at the gene ends were 6 bases for V and 0 bases for J; bases not matched to a gene: 0. Germline V lookup: CDR1 LGHDT, CDR2 YNNKQL (reference sequence). CDR3 DNA, as far as it was read: TGTGCCAGCAGGGACTGGGGGAGTGCAGAA. It is translated as CASRDWGSAE. The CDR3 in its entirety is CASRDWGSAETLYF.

This clone was detected many times. Mouse names are used for the genes. The read ends 4 residues early relative to the CDR3; the germline J gene fills the gap. V usage is TRBV31 and J usage is TRBJ2-2; TRBD2 matches at 7 bases. The J segment lost 1 base and the V segment lost 1 base, leaving 0 bases of the junction unmatched. CDR1 is GKSSPN and CDR2 is SITVG in the germline V gene. This CDR3 is 14 amino acids long. The sequenced CDR3 bases are TGTGCCTGGAGTCCTGGGGGAAACACCGGG. Amino acids: CAWSPGGNTG. The CDR3, in full, reads CAWSPGGNTGQLYF.

There are a few counts of this clone. Each gene name is a mouse one. Coverage ceases 4 residues before the CDR3 finishes, and the germline J gene fills in the end. J is TRBJ2-3 and V is TRBV31; TRBD2 aligns across 8 bases. The germline V gene has CDR1 GKSSPN and CDR2 SITVG. V gave up 0 bases and J gave up 1 base; unmatched junction bases: 3. The CDR3 runs 15 residues. The sequenced part of the CDR3 DNA is TGTGCCTGGAGTCTAATGGGGGGGGGTGCAGAA. This gives the protein CAWSLMGGGAE. The full CDR3 protein is CAWSLMGGGAETLYF.

This clone counts as medium-sized. Any gene name here is a mouse gene name. CDR3 DNA (partial): TGTGCAAGCAGCCAGGGACTATCA. It encodes CASSQGLS. The whole CDR3 region reads CASSQGLSEVFF. The chain links TRBV16 to TRBJ1-1; weak D call: TRBD1 (5 bases). Sequencing ends 4 residues short of the CDR3 end; the germline J gene provides the rest. Looked up from germline, CDR1 is SGHSA and CDR2 is FRNQAP. The CDR3 runs to 12 residues.

This clone occurred many times. Germline and genes: mouse. The missing CDR3 end, 3 residues past where the read stops, is filled in from the germline J gene. The rearrangement uses TRBV14 and TRBJ1-6, with TRBD1 matching over 10 bases. TRBJ1-6 is an open reading frame, and its role is uncertain. The CDR3 is made up of 16 amino acids. The V gene's germline CDR1 is SGHDT and CDR2 FRDEAV. Germline trimming cut 0 bases from V and 3 bases from J; bases unmatched to any gene: 0. This CDR3 reads CASSFWTGGYNSPLYF. The sequenced part of the CDR3 DNA is TGTGCCAGCAGTTTCTGGACAGGGGGCTATAATTCGCCC.

This clone was found many times. The germline and genes are mouse ones. The read ends 4 residues before the CDR3 terminus; that terminus is restored from the germline J gene. The J gene is TRBJ2-4, the V gene TRBV13-1, with TRBD2 matching 7 bases. There are 13 residues in the CDR3. The germline V gene encodes CDR1 NSHNY and CDR2 SYGAGN. CDR3 DNA (partial): TGTGCCAGCAGTGCCGGGACTGTAAAC. Translated, it gives CASSAGTVN. The entire CDR3 sequence reads CASSAGTVNTLYF.

This clone was counted a few times. The gene names given are mouse names. The observed sequence ends 4 residues before the CDR3 terminus, with the missing tail filled in from the germline J gene. This chain links TRBV1 with TRBJ2-4; unclear D gene. This CDR3 has 12 amino acids. CDR1 and CDR2 from the germline V gene are NSQYPW and LRSPGD (reference sequence). CDR3 DNA (partial): TGCACCTGCAGTGCAGTCGAAAAC. It codes for CTCSAVEN. The whole CDR3 protein reads CTCSAVENTLYF. The complete variable domain, with remaining parts taken from reference TRBV1 and TRBJ2-4, reads VTLLEQNPRWRLVPRGQAVNLRCILKNSQYPWMSWYQQDLQKQLQWLFTLRSPGDKEVKSLPGADYLATRVTDTELRLQVANMSQGRTLYCTCSAVENTLYFGAGTRLSVL.

Many counts were recorded for this clone. The gene names given are mouse names. The read is 3 residues too short to cover the CDR3 end, so that end is filled in from the germline J gene. This chain links TRBV13-3 with TRBJ1-6, with D hard to call. TRBJ1-6 is identified as an open reading frame with a role that is uncertain. The CDR3 runs 15 residues. V dropped 2 bases and J dropped 5 bases, with 11 bases sitting between them. Germline V gene lookup returns CDR1 NNHDY and CDR2 SYVADS. Incomplete CDR3 DNA: TGTGCCAGCAGTGAGGGGTGGGGAAATAATTCGCCC. It encodes CASSEGWGNNSP. The entire CDR3 is CASSEGWGNNSPLYF.

This clone was observed at least ten times. These gene names are mouse names. The CDR3 end is not reached by the read, which stops 4 residues before it; the germline J gene fills it in. This chain links TRBV14 with TRBJ2-5; 11 bases match TRBD2. The CDR3 totals 17 residues. V shed 5 bases and J 1 base; nucleotides not matched to a gene: 9. The V gene's germline CDR1 is SGHDT and CDR2 FRDEAV. CDR3 DNA, as far as it was read: TGTGCCAGCAGCCCCCAACTGGGGGGGCTGTACCAAGAC. Translated: CASSPQLGGLYQD. The whole CDR3 protein reads CASSPQLGGLYQDTQYF.

Details on this clone: The gene names here belong to mouse. The read falls 4 residues short of the CDR3 end, and the missing part is taken from the germline J gene. This chain connects TRBV3 to TRBJ2-3, with 8 bases that match TRBD2. Germline V gene lookup returns CDR1 SNHLY and CDR2 FYNGKV (reference sequence). V lost 5 bases, J lost 0 bases, and 4 bases stayed unmatched. CDR3 size: 15 residues. CDR3 bases read: TGTGCCAGCAGCCCTGACTGGGGTAGTGCAGAA. Encoded protein: CASSPDWGSAE. In full, the CDR3 is CASSPDWGSAETLYF.

This clone was recorded many times. Germline and genes here are mouse. CDR3 protein: CASSFRDNEQYF. Partial CDR3 DNA: TGTGCCAGCAGTTTCCGGGACAAT. The chain links TRBV14 to TRBJ2-7; perhaps TRBD1 as D (6 bases). The sequenced fragment ends 4 residues before the CDR3 boundary, so the rest is inferred from the germline J gene. The CDR3 spans 12 residues. The germline gives CDR1 SGHDT, CDR2 FRDEAV.